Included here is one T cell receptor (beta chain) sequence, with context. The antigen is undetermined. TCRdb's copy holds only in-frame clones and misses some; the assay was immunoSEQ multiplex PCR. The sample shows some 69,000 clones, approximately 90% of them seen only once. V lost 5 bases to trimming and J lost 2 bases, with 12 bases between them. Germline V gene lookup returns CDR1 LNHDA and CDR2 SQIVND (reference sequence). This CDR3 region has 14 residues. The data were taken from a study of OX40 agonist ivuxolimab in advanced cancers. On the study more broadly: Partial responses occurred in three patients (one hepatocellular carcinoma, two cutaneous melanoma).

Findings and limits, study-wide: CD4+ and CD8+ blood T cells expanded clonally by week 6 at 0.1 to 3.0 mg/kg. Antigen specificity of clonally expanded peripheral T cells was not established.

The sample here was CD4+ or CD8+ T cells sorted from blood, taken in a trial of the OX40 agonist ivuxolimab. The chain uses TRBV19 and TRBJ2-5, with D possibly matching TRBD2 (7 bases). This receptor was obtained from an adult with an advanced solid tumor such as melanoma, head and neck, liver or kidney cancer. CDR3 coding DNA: TGTGCCAGTAGTTGGGGGGGGGCTCAAGAGACCCAGTACTTC. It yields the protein CASSWGGAQETQYF.